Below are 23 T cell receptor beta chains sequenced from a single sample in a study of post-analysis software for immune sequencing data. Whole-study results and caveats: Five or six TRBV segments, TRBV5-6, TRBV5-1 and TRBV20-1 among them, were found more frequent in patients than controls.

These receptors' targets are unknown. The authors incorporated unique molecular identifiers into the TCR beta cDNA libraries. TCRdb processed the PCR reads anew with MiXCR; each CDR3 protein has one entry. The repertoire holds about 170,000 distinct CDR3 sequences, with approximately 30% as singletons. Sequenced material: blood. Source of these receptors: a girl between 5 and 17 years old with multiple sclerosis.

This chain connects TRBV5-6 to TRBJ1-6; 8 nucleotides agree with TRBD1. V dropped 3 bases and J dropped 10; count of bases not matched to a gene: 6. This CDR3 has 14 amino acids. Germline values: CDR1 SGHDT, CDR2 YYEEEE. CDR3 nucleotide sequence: TGTGCCAGCAGCTCAGGACAGGGCTGGTCACCCCTCCACTTT. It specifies CASSSGQGWSPLHF.

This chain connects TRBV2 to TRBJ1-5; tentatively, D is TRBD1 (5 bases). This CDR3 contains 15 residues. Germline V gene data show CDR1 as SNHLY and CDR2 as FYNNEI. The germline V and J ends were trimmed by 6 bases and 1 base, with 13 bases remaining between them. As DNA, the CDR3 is TGTGCCAGCAGGCAGGGCGGGAAGAGCAATCAGCCCCAGCATTTT. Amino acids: CASRQGGKSNQPQHF.

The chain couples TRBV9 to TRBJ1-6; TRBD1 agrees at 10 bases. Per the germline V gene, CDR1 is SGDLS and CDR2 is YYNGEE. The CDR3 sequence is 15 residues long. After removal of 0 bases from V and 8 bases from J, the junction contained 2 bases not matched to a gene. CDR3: CASSVAGTGDSPLHF. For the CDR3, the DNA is TGTGCCAGCAGCGTAGCCGGGACAGGGGATTCACCCCTCCACTTT.

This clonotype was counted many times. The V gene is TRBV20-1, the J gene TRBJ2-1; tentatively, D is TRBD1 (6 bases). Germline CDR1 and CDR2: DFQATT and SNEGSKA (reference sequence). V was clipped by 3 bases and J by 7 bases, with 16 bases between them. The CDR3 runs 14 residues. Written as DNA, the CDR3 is TGCAGTGCTAGCGGTACCGGGACAAGGAATGAGCAGTTCTTC. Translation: CSASGTGTRNEQFF.

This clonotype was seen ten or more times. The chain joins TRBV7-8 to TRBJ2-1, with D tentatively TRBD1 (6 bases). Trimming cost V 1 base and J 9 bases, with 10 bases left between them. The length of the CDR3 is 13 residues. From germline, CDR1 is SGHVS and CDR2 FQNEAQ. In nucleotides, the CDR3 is TGTGCCAGCAGCTTAGGGACAGTTGTTGAGCAGTTCTTC. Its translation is CASSLGTVVEQFF.

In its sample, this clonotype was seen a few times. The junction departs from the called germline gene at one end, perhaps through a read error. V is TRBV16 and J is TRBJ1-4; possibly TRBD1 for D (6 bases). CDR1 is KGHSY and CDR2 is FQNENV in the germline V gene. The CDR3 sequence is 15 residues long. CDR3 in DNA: TGTGCCGGCAGCCCATGGACAGCAACTAATGAAAAACTGTTTTTT. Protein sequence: CAGSPWTATNEKLFF.

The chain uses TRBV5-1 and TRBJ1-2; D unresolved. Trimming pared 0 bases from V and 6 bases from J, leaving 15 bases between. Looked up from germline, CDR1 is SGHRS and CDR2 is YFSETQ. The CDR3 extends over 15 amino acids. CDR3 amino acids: CASSLGGAKWNGYTF. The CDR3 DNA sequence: TGCGCCAGCAGCTTGGGTGGAGCCAAGTGGAATGGCTACACCTTC.

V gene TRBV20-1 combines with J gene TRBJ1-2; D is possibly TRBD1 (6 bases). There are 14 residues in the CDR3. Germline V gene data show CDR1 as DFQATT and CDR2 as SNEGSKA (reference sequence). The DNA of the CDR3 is TGCAATGTCACGACAGGCAACTCCAACTATGGCTACACCTTC. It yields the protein CNVTTGNSNYGYTF.

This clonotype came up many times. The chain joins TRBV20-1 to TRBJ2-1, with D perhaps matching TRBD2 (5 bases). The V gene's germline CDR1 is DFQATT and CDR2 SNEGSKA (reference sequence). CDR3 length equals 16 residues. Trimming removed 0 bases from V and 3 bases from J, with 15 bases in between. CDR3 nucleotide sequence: TGCAGTGCTAGAGATCTGGGAGATCTGGGCTACAATGAGCAGTTCTTC. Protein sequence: CSARDLGDLGYNEQFF.

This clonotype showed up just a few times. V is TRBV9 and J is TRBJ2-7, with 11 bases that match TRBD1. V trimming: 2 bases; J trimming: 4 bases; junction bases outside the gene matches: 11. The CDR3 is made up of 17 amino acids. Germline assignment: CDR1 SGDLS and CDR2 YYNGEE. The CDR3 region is CASSVDSGTGGPYEQYF. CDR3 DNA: TGTGCCAGCAGCGTCGACTCCGGGACAGGGGGTCCGTACGAGCAGTACTTC.

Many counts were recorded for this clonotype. CDR3 loop: CATHTLYEQYF. The CDR3 region has the DNA TGTGCCACCCACACCCTCTACGAGCAGTACTTC. The V call is TRBV6-6, the J call TRBJ2-7; D gene unclear. V lost 10 bases and J lost 3, with 10 bases in between. There are 11 residues in the CDR3. CDR1 MNHNY and CDR2 SVGAGI come from the germline V gene (reference sequence).

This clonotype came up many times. The CDR3: CSVPHGGSETQYF. The CDR3 region has the DNA TGCAGCGTACCTCATGGGGGGTCGGAGACCCAGTACTTC. The chain has TRBV29-1 and TRBJ2-5, with TRBD2 as a possible D gene (6 bases). The CDR3 extends over 13 amino acids. From germline, CDR1 is SQVTM and CDR2 ANQGSEA. V lost 6 bases to trimming and J lost 5 bases, with 16 bases between them.

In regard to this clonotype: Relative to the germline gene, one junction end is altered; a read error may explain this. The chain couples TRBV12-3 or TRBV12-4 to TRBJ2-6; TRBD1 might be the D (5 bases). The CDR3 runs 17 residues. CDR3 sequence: CASSSSSGDSGANVPTF. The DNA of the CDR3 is TGCGCCAGCAGTAGCTCCTCAGGTGACTCTGGGGCCAACGTCCCGACTTTC.

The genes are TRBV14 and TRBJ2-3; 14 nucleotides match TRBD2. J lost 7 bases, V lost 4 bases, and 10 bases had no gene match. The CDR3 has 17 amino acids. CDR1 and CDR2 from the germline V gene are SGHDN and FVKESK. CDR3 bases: TGTGCCAGCAGCCCACAAGGGACTAGCGGGGGCTTTAATACGCAGTATTTT. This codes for CASSPQGTSGGFNTQYF. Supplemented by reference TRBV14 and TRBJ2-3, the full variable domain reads EAGVTQFPSHSVIEKGQTVTLRCDPISGHDNLYWYRRVMGKEIKFLLHFVKESKQDESGMPNNRFLAERTGGTYSTLKVQPAELEDSGVYFCASSPQGTSGGFNTQYFGPGTRLTVL.

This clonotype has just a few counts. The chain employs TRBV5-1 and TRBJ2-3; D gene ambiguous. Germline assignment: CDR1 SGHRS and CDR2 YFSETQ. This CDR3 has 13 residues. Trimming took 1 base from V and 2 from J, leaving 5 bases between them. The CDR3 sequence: CASSLIPTDTQYF. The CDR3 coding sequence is TGCGCCAGCAGCTTGATTCCCACAGATACGCAGTATTTT.

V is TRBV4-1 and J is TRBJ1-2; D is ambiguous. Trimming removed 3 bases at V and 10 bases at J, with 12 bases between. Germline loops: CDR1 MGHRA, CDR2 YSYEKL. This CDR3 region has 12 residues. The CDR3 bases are TGCGCCAGCAGCCAGACCGGGGATGACTACACCTTC. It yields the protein CASSQTGDDYTF.

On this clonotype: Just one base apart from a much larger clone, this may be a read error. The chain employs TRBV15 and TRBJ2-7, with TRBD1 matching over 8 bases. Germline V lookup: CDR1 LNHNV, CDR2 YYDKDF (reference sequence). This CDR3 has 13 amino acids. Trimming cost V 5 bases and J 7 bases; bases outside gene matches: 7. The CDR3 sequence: CATSGPGGNEQYF. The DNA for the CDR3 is TGTGCCACCAGCGGACCAGGGGGCAATGAGCAGTACTTC.

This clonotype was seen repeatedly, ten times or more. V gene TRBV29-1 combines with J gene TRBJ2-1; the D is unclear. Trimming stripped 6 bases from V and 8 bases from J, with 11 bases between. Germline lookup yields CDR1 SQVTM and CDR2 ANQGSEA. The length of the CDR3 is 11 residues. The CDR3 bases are TGCAGCGTCTACGACTCCTATGAGCAGTTCTTC. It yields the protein CSVYDSYEQFF.

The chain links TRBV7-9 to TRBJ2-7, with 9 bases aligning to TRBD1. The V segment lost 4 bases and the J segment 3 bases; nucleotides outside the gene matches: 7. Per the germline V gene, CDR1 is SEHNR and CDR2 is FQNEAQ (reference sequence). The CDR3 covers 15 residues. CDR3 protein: CASSSLDRGDYEQYF. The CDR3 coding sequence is TGTGCCAGCAGCTCCTTGGACAGGGGAGACTACGAGCAGTACTTC.

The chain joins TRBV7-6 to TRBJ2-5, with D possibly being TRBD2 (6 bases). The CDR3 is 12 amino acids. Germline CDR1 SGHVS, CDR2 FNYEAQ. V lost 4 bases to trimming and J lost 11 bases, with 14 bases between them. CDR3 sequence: CASSSHGGEQYF. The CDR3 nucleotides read TGTGCCAGCAGCTCGCATGGAGGGGAGCAGTACTTC.

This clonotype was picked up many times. The CDR3 DNA follows: TGTGCCATCAGTTGGACAGACAACAATGAGCAGTTCTTC. This codes for CAISWTDNNEQFF. The chain recombines TRBV10-3 with TRBJ2-1; TRBD1 is a possible D gene (6 bases). Germline CDR1 reads ENHRY; CDR2 reads SYGVKD. The CDR3 is 13 residues long. With 5 bases removed from V and 5 bases from J, the gap between germline ends came to 10 bases.

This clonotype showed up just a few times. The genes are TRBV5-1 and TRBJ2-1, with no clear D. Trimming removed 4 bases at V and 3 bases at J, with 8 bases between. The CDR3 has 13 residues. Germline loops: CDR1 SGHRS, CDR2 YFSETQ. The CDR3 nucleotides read TGCGCCAGCAGCCCGAATATCTACAATGAGCAGTTCTTC. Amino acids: CASSPNIYNEQFF. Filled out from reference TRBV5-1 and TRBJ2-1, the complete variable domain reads KAGVTQTPRYLIKTRGQQVTLSCSPISGHRSVSWYQQTPGQGLQFLFEYFSETQRNKGNFPGRFSGRQFSNSRSEMNVSTLELGDSALYLCASSPNIYNEQFFGPGTRLTVL.

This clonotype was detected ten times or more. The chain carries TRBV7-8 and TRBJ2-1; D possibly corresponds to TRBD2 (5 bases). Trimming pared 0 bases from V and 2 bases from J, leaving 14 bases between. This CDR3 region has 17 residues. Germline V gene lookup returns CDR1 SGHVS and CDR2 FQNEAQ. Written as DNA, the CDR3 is TGTGCCAGCAGCTTAGCGTATCGAGCGGCCACCTACAATGAGCAGTTCTTC. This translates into CASSLAYRAATYNEQFF.